The clone carrying this T cell receptor (beta chain) is labeled as medium-sized. Its antigen remains unidentified. Peripheral blood genomic DNA, not sorted cells or RNA, was the template. TRB rearrangements spanning V, D and J were amplified using mixed TRB-A/B primers. TCRdb re-derived calls from the multiplex PCR reads in MiXCR, one entry per CDR3 protein. The repertoire holds over 800 distinct CDR3 sequences, with about 30% as singletons. V was pared by 0 bases and J by 6 bases, with 3 bases between. CDR3 size: 12 residues. Germline-derived CDR1 and CDR2 are MDHEN and SYDVKM. These data are taken from a study of T cell repertoires in aging, cancer and after chemotherapy. On the study more broadly: Six age groups, ranging from 30 or younger to 70 or older, included the donors. Patients with chronic lymphocytic leukemia were sampled before and after fludarabine- or bendamustine-based chemotherapy. Points from the study as a whole: Hematological cancer patients had lymphoid organ infiltration that may impair thymic emigration or T cell expansion.

This chain links TRBV28 with TRBJ2-1; unclear D gene. The clonotype was recovered from a human donor with a blood cancer. Sequenced input: blood. The CDR3 sequence is CASSLWGNEQFF. CDR3 bases: TGTGCCAGCAGTTTATGGGGCAATGAGCAGTTCTTC.